The present T cell receptor (beta chain) was sequenced within a study of T cells in narcolepsy. About the study: Enrolled donors included narcolepsy type 1 or type 2 patients and healthy controls. General study results and limits: HCRT-specific and TRIB2-specific autoreactive clonotypes appeared among same-patient CSF and blood CD4+ clonotypes. Autoreactive clone sequences were missing from some blood memory CD4+ repertoires. Blood of same and different patients, but not healthy controls, reportedly held recurring autoreactive clonotypes.

Profiled with immunoSEQ multiplex PCR; TCRdb holds only in-frame clones, not every one. This repertoire shows under 35,000 clones, around 83% found once; its top ten account for around 2.5%. About this clone: The antigen is undetermined. A junction end diverges from the germline sequence, so it may reflect a read error.

Germline loops: CDR1 MNHNS, CDR2 SASEGT. The CDR3 is made up of 11 amino acids. This sequence originates from a human donor with narcolepsy. The genes are TRBV6-1 and TRBJ1-5; D possibly corresponds to TRBD1 (5 bases). Sequencing was carried out using CD45RA- memory CD4+ T cells from PBMCs. The DNA for the CDR3 is TGTGCCAGCAGGGAAGACAGGCCCCAGCATTTT. Amino acid sequence: CASREDRPQHF.